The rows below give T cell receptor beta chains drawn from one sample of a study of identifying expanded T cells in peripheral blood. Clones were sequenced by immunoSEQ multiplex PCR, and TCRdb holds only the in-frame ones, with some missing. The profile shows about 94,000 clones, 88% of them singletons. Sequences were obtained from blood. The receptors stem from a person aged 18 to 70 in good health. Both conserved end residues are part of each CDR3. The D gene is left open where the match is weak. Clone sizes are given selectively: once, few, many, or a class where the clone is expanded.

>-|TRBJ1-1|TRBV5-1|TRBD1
CASSSRQGAEAFF
TGCGCCAGCAGCTCCCGACAGGGGGCTGAAGCTTTCTTT
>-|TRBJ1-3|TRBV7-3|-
CASSLGTSSGNTIYF
TGTGCCAGCAGCTTAGGCACGAGCTCTGGAAACACCATATATTTT
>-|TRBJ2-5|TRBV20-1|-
CSASSGETQYF
TGCAGTGCTAGTAGCGGAGAGACCCAGTACTTC
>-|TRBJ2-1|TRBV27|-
CASSPQGGIPYNEQFF
TGTGCCAGCAGTCCGCAGGGGGGCATCCCCTACAATGAGCAGTTCTTC
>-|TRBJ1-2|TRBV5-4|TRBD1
CASSHGTGALQGGYTF
TGTGCCAGCAGCCACGGGACAGGGGCCCTCCAAGGTGGCTACACCTTC
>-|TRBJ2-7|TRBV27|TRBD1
CASSFRGQGYEQYF
TGTGCCAGCAGTTTCCGGGGACAGGGTTACGAGCAGTACTTC
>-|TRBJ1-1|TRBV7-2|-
CASSSQRENTEAFF
TGTGCCAGCAGCTCACAGAGGGAGAACACTGAAGCTTTCTTT
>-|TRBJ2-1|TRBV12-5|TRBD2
CASGLGSSGLYNEQFF
TGTGCTAGTGGTTTGGGCTCTAGCGGACTCTACAATGAGCAGTTCTTC
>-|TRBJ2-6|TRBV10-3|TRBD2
CAISDGRGSGANVLTF
TGTGCCATCAGTGATGGGCGGGGGTCTGGGGCCAACGTCCTGACTTTC
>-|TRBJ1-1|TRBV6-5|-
CASSYLGTEAFF
TGTGCCAGCAGTTACCTCGGCACTGAAGCTTTCTTT
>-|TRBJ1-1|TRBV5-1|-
CASSLMPRNTEAFF
TGCGCCAGCAGCTTGATGCCCCGGAACACTGAAGCTTTCTTT
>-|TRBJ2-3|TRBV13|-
CASSRQGPDTQYF
TGTGCCAGCAGCCGTCAGGGTCCAGATACGCAGTATTTT
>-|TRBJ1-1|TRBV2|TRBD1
CARNRGGLMNTEAFF
TGTGCCAGGAACAGGGGGGGACTAATGAACACTGAAGCTTTCTTT
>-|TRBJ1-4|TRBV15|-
CATSRDRANEKLFF
TGTGCCACCAGCAGAGACAGGGCCAATGAAAAACTGTTTTTT
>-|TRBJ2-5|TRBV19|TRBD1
CASRGRQGGDQETQYF
TGTGCCAGTAGAGGGAGACAGGGGGGCGACCAAGAGACCCAGTACTTC
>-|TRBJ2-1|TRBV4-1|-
CASSQPRNGDEQFF
TGCGCCAGCAGCCAACCTAGAAACGGCGATGAGCAGTTCTTC
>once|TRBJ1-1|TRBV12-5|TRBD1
CASGTGQGYTEAFF
TGTGCTAGTGGTACAGGACAGGGCTACACTGAAGCTTTCTTT
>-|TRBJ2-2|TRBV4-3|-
CASSQGGQGGAGELFF
TGCGCCAGCAGCCAAGGCGGACAGGGAGGGGCCGGGGAGCTGTTTTTT
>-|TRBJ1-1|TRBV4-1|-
CASSQDSGRGAQSAEAFF
TGCGCCAGCAGCCAAGATTCCGGCCGGGGTGCCCAGAGCGCTGAAGCTTTCTTT
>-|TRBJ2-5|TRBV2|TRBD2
CASSEGRTSGVSHQETQYF
TGTGCCAGCAGTGAAGGGCGGACTAGCGGGGTTAGCCACCAAGAGACCCAGTACTTC
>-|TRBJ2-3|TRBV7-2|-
CASSLIGAGSTDTQYF
TGTGCCAGCAGCTTAATCGGGGCGGGGAGCACAGATACGCAGTATTTT
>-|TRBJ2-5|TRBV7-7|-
CASSFGTQETQYF
TGTGCCAGCAGCTTCGGGACCCAAGAGACCCAGTACTTC
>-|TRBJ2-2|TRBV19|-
CASSIAANRNTGELFF
TGTGCCAGTAGTATTGCGGCCAACCGGAACACCGGGGAGCTGTTTTTT
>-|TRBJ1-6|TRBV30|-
CAWRGGIGINSPLHF
TGTGCCTGGAGGGGAGGGATCGGAATAAATTCACCCCTCCACTTT
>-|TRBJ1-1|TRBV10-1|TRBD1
CASSRQGDTEAFF
TGCGCCAGCAGCCGACAGGGTGACACTGAAGCTTTCTTT
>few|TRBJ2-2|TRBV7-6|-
CASSGNRVAGELFF
TGTGCCAGCAGCGGAAACAGGGTTGCCGGGGAGCTGTTTTTT
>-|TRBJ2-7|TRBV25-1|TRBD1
CASTGGLEQYF
TGTGCCAGCACAGGGGGCCTCGAGCAGTACTTC
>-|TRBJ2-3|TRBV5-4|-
CASSSRDGDTDTQYF
TGTGCCAGCAGCTCCCGGGACGGGGACACAGATACGCAGTATTTT
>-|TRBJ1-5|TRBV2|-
CASTDSNQPQHF
TGTGCCAGCACGGATAGCAATCAGCCCCAGCATTTT
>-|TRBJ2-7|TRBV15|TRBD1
CATSRRDSVNEQYF
TGTGCCACCAGCAGAAGGGACAGCGTGAACGAGCAGTACTTC
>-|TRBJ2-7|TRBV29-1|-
CSVVGADSYEQYF
TGCAGCGTTGTCGGGGCCGATTCCTACGAGCAGTACTTC
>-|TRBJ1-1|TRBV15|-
CATSRDARSGTEAFF
TGTGCCACCAGCAGAGATGCCAGATCGGGCACTGAAGCTTTCTTT
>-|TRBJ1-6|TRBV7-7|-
CASSLGRERSPLHF
TGTGCCAGCAGCTTAGGCAGGGAGCGGTCACCCCTCCACTTT
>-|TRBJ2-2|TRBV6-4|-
CASSDDTNTGELFF
TGTGCCAGCAGTGACGACACGAACACCGGGGAGCTGTTTTTT
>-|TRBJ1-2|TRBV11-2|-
CASSATGGNYGYTF
TGTGCCAGCAGCGCGACAGGTGGGAACTATGGCTACACCTTC
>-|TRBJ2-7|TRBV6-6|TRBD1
CASSTNRGHSYEQYF
TGTGCCAGCAGTACGAACAGGGGGCACTCCTACGAGCAGTACTTC
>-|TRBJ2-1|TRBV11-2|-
CASSLLRGVYNEQFF
TGTGCCAGCAGCTTACTCAGGGGGGTCTACAATGAGCAGTTCTTC
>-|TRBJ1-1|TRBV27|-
CASSFEGEATEAFF
TGTGCCAGCAGTTTCGAAGGGGAGGCAACTGAAGCTTTCTTT
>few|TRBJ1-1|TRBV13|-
CASSLGQRTEAFF
TGTGCCAGCAGCTTAGGGCAGCGGACTGAAGCTTTCTTT
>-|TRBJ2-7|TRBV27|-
CASSLISTYEQYF
TGTGCCAGCAGTTTAATTAGTACCTACGAGCAGTACTTC
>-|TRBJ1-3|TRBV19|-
CASSREAHSNTIYF
TGTGCCAGTAGTAGGGAAGCGCATTCTAACACCATATATTTT
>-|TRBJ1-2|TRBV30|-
CAWEQGLGGYTF
TGTGCCTGGGAACAGGGCTTGGGTGGCTACACCTTC
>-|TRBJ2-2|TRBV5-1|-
CASSLAAVANTGELFF
TGCGCCAGCAGCTTGGCGGCCGTCGCGAACACCGGGGAGCTGTTTTTT
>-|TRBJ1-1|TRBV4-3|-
CASSQVRTTEAFF
TGCGCCAGCAGCCAAGTTCGAACAACTGAAGCTTTCTTT
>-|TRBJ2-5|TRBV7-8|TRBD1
CASSVQTGMQETQYF
TGTGCCAGCAGCGTACAGACAGGGATGCAAGAGACCCAGTACTTC
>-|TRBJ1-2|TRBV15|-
CATSRQAGGYTF
TGTGCCACCAGCAGGCAGGCCGGTGGCTACACCTTC
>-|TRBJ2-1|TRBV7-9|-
CASSLISSKGHEQFF
TGTGCCAGCAGCTTAATTTCCTCCAAGGGCCATGAGCAGTTCTTC